A single T cell receptor beta chain is shown here with its context. Its antigen is undetermined. The study gave focal radiation plus ipilimumab CTLA-4 blockade to patients with chemo-refractory metastatic non-small-cell lung cancer. This record comes from a study of radiotherapy plus CTLA-4 blockade in lung cancer. In the study overall: Disease control reached over 30%, with objective responses in over 15%. Points from the study as a whole: In blood, tumor-derived TCR clones expanded after radiotherapy plus ipilimumab. Together with interferon-beta, which increased in serum after radiation, early dynamic changes in blood T cell clones were reportedly the best predictors of response.

Only in-frame clones appear in the TCRdb table, and some are missing; sequencing was by immunoSEQ multiplex PCR. The repertoire has tens of thousands of clones, about nine tenths of them found once; the top ten carry 35% to 50%. The clonotype originates from a human donor with non-small cell lung cancer that progressed on radiotherapy plus ipilimumab. Sequenced here: peripheral blood, sampled from a patient treated with radiotherapy plus ipilimumab.

CDR3 region: CASSSRGSETQYF. Written as DNA, the CDR3 is TGTGCCAGCAGTTCAAGGGGTAGTGAGACCCAGTACTTC. The J gene is TRBJ2-5, the V gene TRBV27; perhaps TRBD1 as D (5 bases). V was shortened by 4 bases and J by 5 bases, with 11 bases between the two germline ends. Germline V gene data show CDR1 as MNHEY and CDR2 as SMNVEV (reference sequence). This CDR3 is built from 13 residues.